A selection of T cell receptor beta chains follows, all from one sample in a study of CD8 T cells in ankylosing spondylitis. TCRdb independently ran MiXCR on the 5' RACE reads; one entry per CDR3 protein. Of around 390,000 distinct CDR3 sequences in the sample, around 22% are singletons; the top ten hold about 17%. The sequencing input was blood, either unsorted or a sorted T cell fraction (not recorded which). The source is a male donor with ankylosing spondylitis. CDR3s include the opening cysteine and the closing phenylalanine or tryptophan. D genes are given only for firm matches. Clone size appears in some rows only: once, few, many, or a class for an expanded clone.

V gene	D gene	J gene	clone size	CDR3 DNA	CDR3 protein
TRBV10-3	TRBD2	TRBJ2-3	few	TGTGCCATCAGTGTCGGGAGGAGCACAGATACGCAGTATTTT	CAISVGRSTDTQYF
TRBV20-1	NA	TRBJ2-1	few	TGCAGTGCCCCCCACTCCTACAATGAGCAGTTCTTC	CSAPHSYNEQFF
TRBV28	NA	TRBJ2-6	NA	TGTGCCAGCACCACACGGATATCTGGGGCCAACGTCCTGACTTTC	CASTTRISGANVLTF
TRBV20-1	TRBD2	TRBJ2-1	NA	TGCAGTGCTAGAGGGACTAGCGGGACCTACAATGAGCAGTTCTTC	CSARGTSGTYNEQFF
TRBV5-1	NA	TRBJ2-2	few	TGCGCCAGCAGTGTGGAGGTGAACACCGGGGAGCTGTTTTTT	CASSVEVNTGELFF
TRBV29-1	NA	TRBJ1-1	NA	TGCAGCTCCGACACGAACACTGAAGCTTTCTTT	CSSDTNTEAFF
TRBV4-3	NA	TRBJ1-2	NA	TGCGCCAGCAGCCAAGATATTACTCGGACAAACTATGGCTACACCTTC	CASSQDITRTNYGYTF
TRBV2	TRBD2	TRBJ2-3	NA	TGTGCCAGCAGAAGGGCGGGAGGATATGATACGCAGTATTTT	CASRRAGGYDTQYF
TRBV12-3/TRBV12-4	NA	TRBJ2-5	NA	TGTGCCAGCAGTTTTAGCCAGTTGGAAGAGACCCAGTACTTC	CASSFSQLEETQYF
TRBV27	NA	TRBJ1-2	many	TGTGCCAGCAGTTTAAAAGGAGCTAACTATGGCTACACCTTC	CASSLKGANYGYTF
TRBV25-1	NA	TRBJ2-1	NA	TGTGCCAGCAGTGCACCAGGTCTTTACAATGAGCAGTTCTTC	CASSAPGLYNEQFF
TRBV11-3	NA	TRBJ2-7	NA	TGTGCCAGCAGTTCCGGGACTGGCTACGAGCAGTACTTC	CASSSGTGYEQYF
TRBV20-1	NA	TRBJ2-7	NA	TGCAGTGCTAGAGGGCTAGCGCCCAGCTCCTACGAGCAGTACTTC	CSARGLAPSSYEQYF
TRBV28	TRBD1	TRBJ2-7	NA	TGTGCCAGCAGGAGACAGGGGGCACCCTACGAGCAGTACTTC	CASRRQGAPYEQYF
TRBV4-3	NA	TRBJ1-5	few	TGCGCCAGCAGCCCGGACCGGGGTTATAATCAGCCCCAGCATTTT	CASSPDRGYNQPQHF
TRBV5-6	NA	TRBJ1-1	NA	TGTGCCAGCAGCTTGCTGAGGGGTTTGGACACTGAAGCTTTCTTT	CASSLLRGLDTEAFF
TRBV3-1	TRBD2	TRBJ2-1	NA	TGTGCCAGCAGCCAAGATCTAGCGGGAGAAGGTGAGCAGTTCTTC	CASSQDLAGEGEQFF
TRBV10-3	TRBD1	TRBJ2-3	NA	TGTGCCATCAGGAAGACAGGGGGTACCTGGGCGCATACGCAGTATTTT	CAIRKTGGTWAHTQYF
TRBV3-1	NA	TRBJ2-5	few	TGTGCCAGCAGCCAACCGACGGGGTCACAAGAGACCCAGTACTTC	CASSQPTGSQETQYF
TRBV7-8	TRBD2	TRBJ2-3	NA	TGTGCCAGCAGCCGGGGGGAGTGGGGCACAGATACGCAGTATTTT	CASSRGEWGTDTQYF
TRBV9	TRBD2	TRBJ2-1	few	TGTGCCAGCAGCGCCCGACTAGCTTCCTACAATGAGCAGTTCTTC	CASSARLASYNEQFF
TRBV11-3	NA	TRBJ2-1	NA	TGTGCCAGCAGCTTAGAGACGGAGCACAATGAGCAGTTCTTC	CASSLETEHNEQFF
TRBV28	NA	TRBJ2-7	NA	TGTGCCAGCAGTTCTCCCGGGACAAGTAACTACGAGCAGTACTTC	CASSSPGTSNYEQYF
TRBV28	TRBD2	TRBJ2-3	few	TGTGCCAGCAGTTTAGGGCTAGCGGGTGGTGGCACAGATACGCAGTATTTT	CASSLGLAGGGTDTQYF
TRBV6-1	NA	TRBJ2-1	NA	TGTGCCAGCAGTGATTTTGCTAGAAGGGAGGATAATGAGCAGTTCTTC	CASSDFARREDNEQFF
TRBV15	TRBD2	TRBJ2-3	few	TGTGCCACCAGCAGAGATGCGGCTAGCGGGAGAGTAGATACGCAGTATTTT	CATSRDAASGRVDTQYF
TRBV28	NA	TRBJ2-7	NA	TGTGCCAGCACCTCGGAGGTCTACGAGCAGTACTTC	CASTSEVYEQYF
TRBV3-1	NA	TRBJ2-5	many	TGTGCCAGCAGCCAAGGATCGGAACAAGAGACCCAGTACTTC	CASSQGSEQETQYF
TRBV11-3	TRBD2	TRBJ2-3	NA	TGTGCCAGCAGCTTAGATTGGCCTAGCGGAGGGGCAGATACGCAGTATTTT	CASSLDWPSGGADTQYF
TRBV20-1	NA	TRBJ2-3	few	TGCAGTGCTAGTCTTCCGGGCACAGATACGCAGTATTTT	CSASLPGTDTQYF
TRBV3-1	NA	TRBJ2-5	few	TGTGCCAGCAGCCCCCAATACGGGGGACGGGGGACCCAGTACTTC	CASSPQYGGRGTQYF
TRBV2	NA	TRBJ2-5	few	TGTGCCAGCAAATCAGGGACTCCCGGAGAGACCCAGTACTTC	CASKSGTPGETQYF
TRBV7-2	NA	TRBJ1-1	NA	TGTGCCAGCAGCTTCGTAAGGGGAACTGAAGCTTTCTTT	CASSFVRGTEAFF
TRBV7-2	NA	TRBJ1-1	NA	TGTGCCAGCAGCTTAAGTCGGCAGGGAGCTTTCTTT	CASSLSRQGAFF
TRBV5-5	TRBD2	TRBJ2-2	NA	TGTGCCAGCATCCTAGCGGAGGTGAACACCGGGGAGCTGTTTTTT	CASILAEVNTGELFF
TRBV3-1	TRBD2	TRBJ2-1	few	TGTGCCAGCAGCCGCCAAGCGGGAGGGGGGCCCGAGCAGTTCTTC	CASSRQAGGGPEQFF
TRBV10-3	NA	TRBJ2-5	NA	TGTGCCATCAGTCTGAGTGGGCCTGGCCAAGAGACCCAGTACTTC	CAISLSGPGQETQYF
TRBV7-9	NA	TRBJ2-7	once	TGTGCCAGCAGCTTAGCTTTCGAGCCCTACGAGCAGTACTTC	CASSLAFEPYEQYF
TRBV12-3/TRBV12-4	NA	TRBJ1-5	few	TGTGCCAGCAGTTTTGTAGGGGGTAATCAGCCCCAGCATTTT	CASSFVGGNQPQHF
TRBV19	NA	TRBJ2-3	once	TGTGCCAGTAGTATAGCCCGGGATACGCAGTATTTT	CASSIARDTQYF